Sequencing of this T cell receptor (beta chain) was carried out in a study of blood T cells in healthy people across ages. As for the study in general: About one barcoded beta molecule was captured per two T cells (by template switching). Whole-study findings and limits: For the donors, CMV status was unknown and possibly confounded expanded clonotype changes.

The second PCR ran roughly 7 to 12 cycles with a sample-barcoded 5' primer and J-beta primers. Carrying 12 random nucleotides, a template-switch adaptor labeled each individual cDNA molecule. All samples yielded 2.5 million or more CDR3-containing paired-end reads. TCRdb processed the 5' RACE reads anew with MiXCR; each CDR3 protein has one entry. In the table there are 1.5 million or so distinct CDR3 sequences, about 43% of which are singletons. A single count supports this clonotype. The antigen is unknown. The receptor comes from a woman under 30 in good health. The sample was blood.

CDR3 protein: CASCPELGPYGYTF. In nucleotides, the CDR3 is TGTGCCAGCTGCCCTGAACTGGGTCCCTATGGCTACACCTTC. The chain carries TRBV6-5 and TRBJ1-2; D remains unclear. The CDR3 spans 14 residues. Trimming cost V 8 bases and J 4 bases, with 17 bases left between them. CDR1 is MNHEY and CDR2 is SVGAGI in the germline V gene.